This T cell receptor beta chain was recorded in a study of blood T cell repertoires in COVID-19. Study context: PBMCs, B-cell-depleted T cells, or T cells provided the cDNA or gDNA that made up the material.

Authors' analysis steps: From reference gene primer amplification, estimates of nucleated cell counts were derived. Using immunoSEQ multiplex PCR, the repertoire was profiled, and TCRdb retains in-frame clones only, with some absent. The DNA gave D and trimming, while V, J and clone size come from that table. Of some 150,000 clones detected, under 90% appear once; the ten largest clones hold almost 6.5%. This CDR3 has 16 residues. Germline lookup yields CDR1 SGHRS and CDR2 YFSETQ. Trimming removed 6 bases from V and 5 bases from J, with 23 bases in between. The TCR sequence derives from a human donor in a cohort sampled during active COVID-19. The chain carries TRBV5-1 and TRBJ1-2; D not resolved. The sequenced sample was peripheral blood. CDR3 residues: CASTPAPGSSKYGYTF. The CDR3 coding sequence is TGCGCCAGCACCCCCGCTCCAGGCAGTTCAAAGTATGGCTACACCTTC. Full variable domain (outside the CDR3, taken from reference TRBV5-1 and TRBJ1-2): KAGVTQTPRYLIKTRGQQVTLSCSPISGHRSVSWYQQTPGQGLQFLFEYFSETQRNKGNFPGRFSGRQFSNSRSEMNVSTLELGDSALYLCASTPAPGSSKYGYTFGSGTRLTVV.